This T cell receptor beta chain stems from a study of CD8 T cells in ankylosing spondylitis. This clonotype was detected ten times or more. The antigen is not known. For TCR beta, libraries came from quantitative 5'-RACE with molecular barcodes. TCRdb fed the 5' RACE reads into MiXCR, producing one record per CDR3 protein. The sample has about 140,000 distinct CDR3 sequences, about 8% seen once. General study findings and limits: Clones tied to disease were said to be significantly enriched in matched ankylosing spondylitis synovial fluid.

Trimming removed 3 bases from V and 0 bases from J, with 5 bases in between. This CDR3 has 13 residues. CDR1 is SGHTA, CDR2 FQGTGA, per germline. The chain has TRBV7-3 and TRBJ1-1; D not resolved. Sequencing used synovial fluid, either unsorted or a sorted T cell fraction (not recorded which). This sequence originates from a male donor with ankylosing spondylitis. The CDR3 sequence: CASSFSVNTEAFF. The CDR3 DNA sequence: TGTGCCAGCAGCTTCTCAGTGAACACTGAAGCTTTCTTT.